The clone carrying this T cell receptor (beta chain) has more than one count but fewer than ten. The antigen is not known. CDR3 length equals 16 residues. In germline, CDR1 is SGHRS, CDR2 YFSETQ. Trimming took off 0 bases at V and 2 bases at J, with 9 bases between the two ends. This entry belongs to a study of persistence of HIV-infected CD4 T cells. Regarding the study as a whole: Proviral oligoclonality tracked with TCR oligoclonality within the same sorted cells. Degenerate expanded CDR3beta sequences were enriched among CMV- and Gag-responding cells.

The immunoSEQ assay was version 4, run in survey mode. Template was genomic DNA at roughly 9.6 ng/uL, with up to roughly 1 ug used per sample. Measured with immunoSEQ multiplex PCR; TCRdb has only the in-frame clones, and not every one. The table has 45,000 to 55,000 clones, over 70% seen once; the top ten hold 2.5% to 3.5%. Lysates of CMV-infected fibroblasts at 10 ug/mL stimulated these cells. CD40L/CD69 double-negative CD45RO-high memory CD4+ T cells were collected. Specimen: CD4+ T cells sorted from PBMCs after roughly 18-hour stimulation, collected from a patient who received antiretroviral therapy. This rearrangement joins TRBV5-1 to TRBJ2-6; D possibly uses TRBD1 or TRBD2 (6 bases each). The receptor comes from an adult man with HIV who was CMV-seropositive. CDR3 sequence: CASSLEGGAGANVLTF. For the CDR3, the DNA is TGCGCCAGCAGCTTGGAGGGGGGAGCTGGGGCCAACGTCCTGACTTTC.